These 29 T cell receptor beta chains were sequenced from one sample in a study of T cell repertoires in cytomegalovirus infection. TCRdb independently ran MiXCR on the reads; one entry per CDR3 protein. The data hold about 310,000 distinct CDR3 sequences, with roughly 15% observed a single time. Material: PBMCs. These receptors originate from a human donor in good health (CMV status not recorded). Some clones in this sample may be carry-over from other donors' samples.

This clonotype was found many times. The V and J genes are TRBV25-1 and TRBJ2-2; no reliable D call. The CDR3 extends over 13 amino acids. The germline V gene has CDR1 MGHDK and CDR2 SYGVNS. V lost 6 bases to trimming and J lost 7 bases, with 12 bases between them. The CDR3 coding sequence is TGTGCCAGCAGAGTCACAGCTGGCGGGGAGCTGTTTTTT. Its protein is CASRVTAGGELFF.

This clonotype showed up just a few times. The rearrangement links TRBV12-5 to TRBJ1-4; 7 bases line up with TRBD1. Per the germline V gene, CDR1 is LGHNT and CDR2 is FRNRAP. The J segment lost 5 bases and the V segment lost 6 bases, leaving 12 bases of the junction unmatched. This CDR3 is built from 16 residues. CDR3 DNA: TGTGCTAGTGGCACGGGACAGCAGCATATAAATGAAAAACTGTTTTTT. Residues: CASGTGQQHINEKLFF.

Only a few counts were recorded for this clonotype. The chain has TRBV2 and TRBJ2-4, with 8 bases that match TRBD2. The V and J ends lost 4 bases and 11 bases, in that order; junction bases with no gene match: 7. This CDR3 comprises 13 residues. CDR1 is SNHLY and CDR2 is FYNNEI in the germline V gene. In DNA form, the CDR3 reads TGTGCCAGCAGTGCCCCCGGGAGGGACGTTCAGTACTTC. It translates to CASSAPGRDVQYF.

The rearrangement uses TRBV5-1 and TRBJ2-1, with 8 nucleotides matching TRBD2. The CDR3 totals 15 residues. Germline loops: CDR1 SGHRS, CDR2 YFSETQ. V shed 0 bases and J 2 bases; nucleotides not matched to a gene: 1. The CDR3 region has the DNA TGCGCCAGCAGCTTGGTGCGGGGGGCCTACAATGAGCAGTTCTTC. It encodes CASSLVRGAYNEQFF.

This clonotype was seen repeatedly, ten times or more. The V gene is TRBV12-3 or TRBV12-4, the J gene TRBJ1-5; TRBD1 agrees at 7 bases. This CDR3 spans 13 amino acids. With 5 bases clipped from V and 9 bases from J, the junction kept 7 bases outside the gene matches. CDR3 coding DNA: TGTGCCAGCAGTGGTCGACAGGGTTCGCCCCAGCATTTT. As protein: CASSGRQGSPQHF.

This clonotype has just a few counts. The gene calls are TRBV7-2 and TRBJ2-1; 10 bases agree with TRBD2. CDR1 is SGHTA, CDR2 FQGNSA, per germline. V was pared by 1 base and J by 0 bases, with 6 bases of the junction left unmatched. This CDR3 spans 18 amino acids. The DNA of the CDR3 is TGTGCCAGCAGCTTAGGAATAGCGGGGGGCTACTCCTACAATGAGCAGTTCTTC. Translation: CASSLGIAGGYSYNEQFF.

V usage is TRBV12-5 and J usage is TRBJ1-1; 9 bases are a match to TRBD1. Germline V gene data show CDR1 as LGHNT and CDR2 as FRNRAP. The CDR3 extends over 16 amino acids. J was trimmed by 5 bases and V by 2 bases; bases with no gene match: 9. CDR3 nucleotide sequence: TGTGCTAGTGGTTTGCTTCCGGGACAGGGAATAACTGAAGCTTTCTTT. The encoded protein is CASGLLPGQGITEAFF. Complete variable domain (other parts from reference TRBV12-5 and TRBJ1-1): DARVTQTPRHKVTEMGQEVTMRCQPILGHNTVFWYRQTMMQGLELLAYFRNRAPLDDSGMPKDRFSAEMPDATLATLKIQPSEPRDSAVYFCASGLLPGQGITEAFFGQGTRLTVV.

This clonotype was seen many times. The V and J genes are TRBV7-9 and TRBJ2-7; D is perhaps TRBD1 (6 bases). Germline values: CDR1 SEHNR, CDR2 FQNEAQ (reference sequence). The CDR3 covers 15 residues. V lost 6 bases and J 2 bases, leaving 17 bases between the germline ends. CDR3 residues: CASSPKGEWTYEQYF. The DNA of the CDR3 is TGTGCCAGCAGTCCAAAGGGGGAATGGACCTACGAGCAGTACTTC.

This clonotype was recorded at least ten times. Here the CDR3 DNA reads TGTGCCAGCAGTGGGGTTCGGGGCAACCAAGAGACCCAGTACTTC. Translated, it gives CASSGVRGNQETQYF. This chain uses TRBV25-1 with TRBJ2-5, with D perhaps TRBD1 or TRBD2 (5 bases each). The CDR3 totals 15 residues. V was clipped by 4 bases and J by 0 bases, with 12 bases between them. Per the germline V gene, CDR1 is MGHDK and CDR2 is SYGVNS.

The chain recombines TRBV6-2 or TRBV6-3 with TRBJ2-6; 7 positions match TRBD1. The CDR3 length is 17 residues. V lost 6 bases to trimming and J lost 2 bases; unmatched junction nucleotides: 10. Germline lookup yields CDR1 MNHEY and CDR2 SVGEGT. The CDR3 here is CASSLTGVGPGANVLTF. The DNA of the CDR3 is TGTGCCAGCAGCTTAACAGGGGTAGGACCTGGGGCCAACGTCCTGACTTTC.

The chain carries TRBV6-5 and TRBJ2-3; 10 bases match TRBD1. With 0 bases clipped from V and 10 bases from J, the junction kept 1 base outside the gene matches. The CDR3 has 13 amino acids. Germline values: CDR1 MNHEY, CDR2 SVGAGI. CDR3: CASSYSGTGAQYF. CDR3 sequence (DNA): TGTGCCAGCAGTTACTCCGGGACAGGGGCGCAGTATTTT.

The gene calls are TRBV14 and TRBJ1-4; D is unclear. This CDR3 has 14 amino acids. Germline CDR1 is SGHDN and CDR2 is FVKESK. The V and J ends lost 0 bases and 15 bases respectively, with 17 bases between them. The CDR3 sequence: CASSQDGQGLGLFF. Here the CDR3 DNA reads TGTGCCAGCAGCCAAGATGGCCAAGGTCTTGGTTTGTTTTTT.

This clonotype has a handful of counts. The rearrangement uses TRBV2 and TRBJ2-2, with D possibly being TRBD2 (6 bases). Looked up from germline, CDR1 is SNHLY and CDR2 is FYNNEI. Trimming removed 8 bases from V and 6 bases from J, with 19 bases in between. This CDR3 spans 15 amino acids. The DNA for the CDR3 is TGTGCCAGCGGGGAGGTGTCGGTGGTTGCCGGGGAGCTGTTTTTT. This translates into CASGEVSVVAGELFF.

The chain employs TRBV7-8 and TRBJ2-1; 8 bases agree with TRBD2. V trimming: 1 base; J trimming: 0 bases; junction bases outside the gene matches: 2. Germline CDR1 SGHVS, CDR2 FQNEAQ. The CDR3 is 16 amino acids. The CDR3 DNA sequence: TGTGCCAGCAGCTTAGGAGGACTAGCCTCCTACAATGAGCAGTTCTTC. It encodes CASSLGGLASYNEQFF.

J is TRBJ1-4 and V is TRBV25-1; maybe TRBD1 (5 bases). Trimming took off 2 bases at V and 0 bases at J, with 16 bases between the two ends. This CDR3 is 18 amino acids long. The germline V gene encodes CDR1 MGHDK and CDR2 SYGVNS. The CDR3, as DNA: TGTGCCAGCAGTGAACGTCAGGGTGGGGGGGCAACTAATGAAAAACTGTTTTTT. This encodes CASSERQGGGATNEKLFF.

A note on this clonotype: A single base separates this from a much larger clone, so it may be a read error. This chain links TRBV7-2 with TRBJ2-7; D is perhaps TRBD2 (6 bases). This CDR3 spans 15 amino acids. Germline-derived CDR1 and CDR2 are SGHTA and FQGNSA. The CDR3 DNA follows: TGTGCCAGCAGCGCGTCCGGGACTCCCTTCTACGGGCAGTACTTC. Amino acid sequence: CASSASGTPFYGQYF.

This clonotype was detected many times. The chain carries TRBV20-1 and TRBJ1-5; the D is unclear. V lost 0 bases to trimming and J lost 4 bases, with 7 bases between them. The CDR3 has 13 residues. Germline V gene sequence: CDR1 DFQATT, CDR2 SNEGSKA (reference sequence). This chain's CDR3 is CSAREGSNQPQHF. The CDR3 region has the DNA TGCAGTGCTAGAGAGGGAAGTAATCAGCCCCAGCATTTT.

This clonotype came up a few times. This chain connects TRBV19 to TRBJ1-1, with TRBD1 matching 9 bases. CDR3 size: 14 residues. Germline V gene sequence: CDR1 LNHDA, CDR2 SQIVND (reference sequence). V was clipped by 5 bases and J by 10 bases; unmatched bases: 11. CDR3 nucleotide sequence: TGTGCCAGTAGTGAGCAACAGGGGGCTGTTCGAGCTTTCTTT. Amino acid sequence: CASSEQQGAVRAFF.

This clonotype was seen a handful of times. This chain joins TRBV7-9 and TRBJ1-4; D perhaps matches TRBD1 (6 bases). The V and J ends lost 5 bases and 6 bases respectively, with 16 bases between them. CDR1 is SEHNR, CDR2 FQNEAQ, per germline (reference sequence). The CDR3 has 15 residues. CDR3 sequence (DNA): TGTGCCAGCAGCCGGACAGAAAGGGAGGATGAAAAACTGTTTTTT. Protein sequence: CASSRTEREDEKLFF.

The sample holds a few counts of this clonotype. The V call is TRBV10-3, the J call TRBJ2-7; D possibly uses TRBD1 or TRBD2 (5 bases each). The V end lost 1 base, the J end lost 0 bases, and 10 bases lay between the germline ends. From germline, CDR1 is ENHRY and CDR2 SYGVKD. The CDR3 extends over 15 amino acids. Here the CDR3 reads CAISELPGSSYEQYF. CDR3 nucleotide sequence: TGTGCCATCAGTGAGTTGCCAGGGAGCTCCTACGAGCAGTACTTC.

This clonotype was seen a few times. The chain uses TRBV12-3 or TRBV12-4 and TRBJ1-5; tentative D call: TRBD1 (5 bases). The CDR3 has 14 residues. V lost 7 bases and J lost 2, with 12 bases in between. The CDR3 is CASILGGGNQPQHF. CDR3 sequence (DNA): TGTGCCAGCATCCTGGGGGGAGGCAATCAGCCCCAGCATTTT.

The V gene is TRBV3-1, the J gene TRBJ1-2; 7 nucleotides align to TRBD1. Per the germline V gene, CDR1 is LGHDT and CDR2 is YNNKEL (reference sequence). Trimming took 3 bases from V and 4 from J; bases not matched to a gene: 17. There are 18 residues in the CDR3. In DNA form, the CDR3 reads TGTGCCAGCAGCCATAGCAGGGGGGGGCGGATAACCGGCTATGGCTACACCTTC. This gives the protein CASSHSRGGRITGYGYTF.

In this sample, this clonotype turned up many times. The gene calls are TRBV12-3 or TRBV12-4 and TRBJ2-7, with a tentative D call TRBD1 (6 bases). V shed 3 bases and J shed 7 bases, with 16 bases lying between them. The CDR3 has 14 residues. The CDR3 loop is CASSLGEQGWEQYF. CDR3 sequence (DNA): TGTGCCAGCAGTTTGGGTGAACAGGGCTGGGAGCAGTACTTC.

This chain joins TRBV28 and TRBJ1-4; 7 bases map to TRBD1. CDR1 and CDR2 from the germline V gene are MDHEN and SYDVKM. Germline trimming cut 5 bases from V and 8 bases from J; bases unmatched to any gene: 8. The CDR3 is 14 residues long. Written as DNA, the CDR3 is TGTGCCAGCAGTATTCAAAGGGGGCGAGAAAAACTGTTTTTT. It specifies CASSIQRGREKLFF.

The chain uses TRBV4-1 and TRBJ1-4; 9 bases fit TRBD1. Germline assignment: CDR1 MGHRA and CDR2 YSYEKL. The V gene end was trimmed by 1 base and the J gene end by 3 bases; junction bases not matched to a gene: 6. The CDR3 runs 17 residues. CDR3 nucleotides: TGCGCCAGCAGCCAAGTGGGACAGGGCTATGCTAATGAAAAACTGTTTTTT. Its translation is CASSQVGQGYANEKLFF.

This clonotype was recorded at least ten times. V and J are TRBV4-2 and TRBJ1-5; tentative D call: TRBD1 (6 bases). Germline V gives CDR1 LGHNA, CDR2 YNFKEQ. The CDR3 is 16 amino acids. The V and J ends lost 4 bases and 0 bases respectively, with 13 bases between them. The CDR3 protein is CASSPRAGDSNQPQHF. In nucleotides, the CDR3 is TGTGCCAGCAGCCCCCGGGCAGGGGATAGCAATCAGCCCCAGCATTTT.

This clonotype was picked up many times. The rearrangement uses TRBV7-2 and TRBJ1-5; 8 bases are shared with TRBD1. Germline values: CDR1 SGHTA, CDR2 FQGNSA. This CDR3 spans 15 amino acids. Trimming at V came to 5 bases and at J to 5 bases, leaving 8 bases not matched to a gene. CDR3 in DNA: TGTGCCAGCAGCCTAACCCGGACAGGGCATCAGCCCCAGCATTTT. As protein: CASSLTRTGHQPQHF. Drawing the rest from reference TRBV7-2 and TRBJ1-5, the complete variable domain is GAGVSQSPSNKVTEKGKDVELRCDPISGHTALYWYRQSLGQGLEFLIYFQGNSAPDKSGLPSDRFSAERTGGSVSTLTIQRTQQEDSAVYLCASSLTRTGHQPQHFGDGTRLSIL.

This clonotype was detected ten times or more. The rearrangement joins TRBV12-3 or TRBV12-4 to TRBJ1-1, with TRBD1 matching 8 bases. Trimming took 3 bases from V and 4 from J; bases not matched to a gene: 7. The CDR3 consists of 15 residues. CDR3 sequence reads: CASSFSPTGGTEAFF. The CDR3, as DNA: TGTGCCAGCAGTTTTTCCCCCACAGGGGGCACTGAAGCTTTCTTT.

This clonotype was counted at least ten times. This chain joins TRBV11-2 and TRBJ2-5; D remains unclear. The CDR3 contains 12 residues. The V end lost 4 bases, the J end lost 4 bases, and 7 bases lay between the germline ends. In germline, CDR1 is SGHAT, CDR2 FQNNGV. The CDR3 here is CASSSNGETQYF. The CDR3 region has the DNA TGTGCCAGCAGCTCGAATGGAGAGACCCAGTACTTC.